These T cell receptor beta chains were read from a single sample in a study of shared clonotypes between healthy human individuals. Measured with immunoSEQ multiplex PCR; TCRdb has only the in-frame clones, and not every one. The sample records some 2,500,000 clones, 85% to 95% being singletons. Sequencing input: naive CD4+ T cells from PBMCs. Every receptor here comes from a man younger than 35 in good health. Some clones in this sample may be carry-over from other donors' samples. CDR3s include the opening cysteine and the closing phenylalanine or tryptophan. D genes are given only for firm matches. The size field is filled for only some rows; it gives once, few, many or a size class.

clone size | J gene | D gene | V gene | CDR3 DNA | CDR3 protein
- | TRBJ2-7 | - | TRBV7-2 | TGTGCCAGCAGCTCGATACACGGAACCTACGAGCAGTACTTC | CASSSIHGTYEQYF
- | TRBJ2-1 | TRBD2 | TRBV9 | TGTGCCAGCAGCGTAGGAGGGACTAGCGGGGAGGAGCAGTTCTTC | CASSVGGTSGEEQFF
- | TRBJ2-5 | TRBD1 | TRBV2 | TGTGCCAGCAGTGAGCAGCCACAGGGGGCCACACAAGAGACCCAGTACTTC | CASSEQPQGATQETQYF
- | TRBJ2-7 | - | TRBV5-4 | TGTGCCAGCAGCTTGGTCACAGGGGGGGATGCCGAGCAGTACTTC | CASSLVTGGDAEQYF
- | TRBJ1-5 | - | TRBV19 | TGTGCCAGTAACCAGGGGTCGAATCAGCCCCAGCATTTT | CASNQGSNQPQHF
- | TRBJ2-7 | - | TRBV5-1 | TGCGCCAGCAGCGTGATAGTGGGACGGCAAAAGGAGCAGTACTTC | CASSVIVGRQKEQYF
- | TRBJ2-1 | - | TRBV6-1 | TGTGCCAGCAGGGGACACCAATCCTACAATGAGCAGTTCTTC | CASRGHQSYNEQFF
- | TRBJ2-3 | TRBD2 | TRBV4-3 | TGCGCCAGCAGAGAACGTGGACTAGCTGTAGATACGCAGTATTTT | CASRERGLAVDTQYF
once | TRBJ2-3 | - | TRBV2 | TGTGCCAGCAAGGGCCGGCAAGCGCCAGATACGCAGTATTTT | CASKGRQAPDTQYF
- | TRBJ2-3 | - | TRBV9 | TGTGCCAGCAGCCCCCGTTTGGATACGCAGTATTTT | CASSPRLDTQYF
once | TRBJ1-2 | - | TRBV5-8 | TGTGCCAGCAGCTCTCGGGGCGCTGGAGGCTACACCTTC | CASSSRGAGGYTF
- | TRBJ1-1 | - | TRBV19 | TGTGCCAGTAGTATTGGTGGGTATGGGGCTTTCTTT | CASSIGGYGAFF
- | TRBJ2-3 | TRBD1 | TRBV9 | TGTGCCAGCAGCGTAGGTGGACAGGGTCGGACGTGGATGGCAGATACGCAGTATTTT | CASSVGGQGRTWMADTQYF
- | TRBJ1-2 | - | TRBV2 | TGTGCCAGCAGCGAGGGGAAGGGGAGGGGCTACACCTTC | CASSEGKGRGYTF
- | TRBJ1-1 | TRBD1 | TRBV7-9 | TGTGCCAGCAGCCGCAGGGGGGGGACTGAAGCTTTCTTT | CASSRRGGTEAFF
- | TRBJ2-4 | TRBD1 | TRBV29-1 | TGCAGCGTTGAACGGACAGGGATAAAAAACATTCAGTACTTC | CSVERTGIKNIQYF
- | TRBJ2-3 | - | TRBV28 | TGTGCCAGCAGTTCGTTCCAGCGAATTCAATACGCAGATACGCAGTATTTT | CASSSFQRIQYADTQYF
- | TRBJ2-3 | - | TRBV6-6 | TGTGCCAGCAAGGCGGTAGGCACAGATACGCAGTATTTT | CASKAVGTDTQYF
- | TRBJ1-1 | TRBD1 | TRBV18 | TGTGCCAGCTCACCAGGGCAGGGGGGGACTGAAGCTTTCTTT | CASSPGQGGTEAFF
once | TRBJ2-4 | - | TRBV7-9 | TGTGCCAGTCTTCCCCAAGGTGCGGACATTCAGTACTTC | CASLPQGADIQYF
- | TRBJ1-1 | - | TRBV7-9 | TGTGCCAGCAGCTTACGTCTAGGATTGAACACTGAAGCTTTCTTT | CASSLRLGLNTEAFF
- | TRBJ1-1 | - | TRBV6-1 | TGTGCCAGCAGTAGGGAAAGGGACGTTGAAGCTTTCTTT | CASSRERDVEAFF
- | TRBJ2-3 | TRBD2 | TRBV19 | TGTGCCAGTAGCCTGGGGGGGACTAGCGGTAGCACAGATACGCAGTATTTT | CASSLGGTSGSTDTQYF
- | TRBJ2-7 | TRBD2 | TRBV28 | TGTGCCAGCAGTTTACCGGGGGGTAATGTCTACGAGCAGTACTTC | CASSLPGGNVYEQYF
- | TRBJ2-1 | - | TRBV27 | TGTGCCAGCAGTTTATTCCCAGAGATGTCCTACAATGAGCAGTTCTTC | CASSLFPEMSYNEQFF
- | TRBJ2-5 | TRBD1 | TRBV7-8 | TGTGCCAGCAGCCGAGTGGGACAGACGAAGTACTTC | CASSRVGQTKYF
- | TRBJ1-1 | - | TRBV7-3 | TGTGCCAGCAGGCAAGAGAGGGGTTCCACTGAAGCTTTCTTT | CASRQERGSTEAFF
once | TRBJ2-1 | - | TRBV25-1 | TGTGCCAGCAGTAGGGGGGCATGGGTCCATGAGCAGTTCTTC | CASSRGAWVHEQFF
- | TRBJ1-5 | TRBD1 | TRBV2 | TGTGCCAGCAGCGACGATGGGACAGACTATTCACCCCAGCATTTT | CASSDDGTDYSPQHF
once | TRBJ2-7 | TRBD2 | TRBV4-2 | TGTGCCAGCAGCCAAAATGCGGGAGGGCCTGGCGAGCAGTACTTC | CASSQNAGGPGEQYF
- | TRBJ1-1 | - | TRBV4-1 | TGCGCCAGCAGCCAACCCGACGGGGCGGTGAACACTGAAGCTTTCTTT | CASSQPDGAVNTEAFF
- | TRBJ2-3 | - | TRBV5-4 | TGTGCCAGCAGCGGGGGGGCCACCACAGATACGCAGTATTTT | CASSGGATTDTQYF
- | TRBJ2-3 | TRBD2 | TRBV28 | TGTGCCAGCAGGGGGCAGGGACTAGCGGGAGCTGATACGCAGTATTTT | CASRGQGLAGADTQYF
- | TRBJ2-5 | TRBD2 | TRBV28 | TGTGCCAGCAGCTCCGCGACTAGCGGGAAAGAGACCCAGTACTTC | CASSSATSGKETQYF
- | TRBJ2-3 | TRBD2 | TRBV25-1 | TGTGCCAGCAAAGTTCGGGGACTAGCGAATGGTACGCAGTATTTT | CASKVRGLANGTQYF
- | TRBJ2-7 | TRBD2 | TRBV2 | TGTGCCAGCAGTATGGAACTAGCGGGAGCGGGCGAGCAGTACTTC | CASSMELAGAGEQYF
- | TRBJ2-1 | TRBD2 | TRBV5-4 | TGTGCCAGCAGCAGCCCCCGACTAGCGGGAGAGCAGTTCTTC | CASSSPRLAGEQFF
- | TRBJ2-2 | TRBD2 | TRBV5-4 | TGTGCCAGCAGCTCTCGGACTAGCGGACCCACCGGGGAGCTGTTTTTT | CASSSRTSGPTGELFF
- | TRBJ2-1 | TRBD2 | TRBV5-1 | TGCGCCAGCAGCCCAGACGGACTAGCGGCGTACAATGAGCAGTTCTTC | CASSPDGLAAYNEQFF
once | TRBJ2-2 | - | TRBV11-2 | TGTGCCAGCCGAAGGGTCACCGGGGAGCTGTTTTTT | CASRRVTGELFF
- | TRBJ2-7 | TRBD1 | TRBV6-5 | TGTGCCAGCAGTTACGACAGGGGGGGACGCGAGCAGTACTTC | CASSYDRGGREQYF
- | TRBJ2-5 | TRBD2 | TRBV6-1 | TGTGCCAGCAGGAGCGCGCCGGGTAGCGGGTATTACTTC | CASRSAPGSGYYF
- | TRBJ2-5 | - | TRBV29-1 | TGCAGCGTTGAAGAGAACCAGAGCGAGACCCAGTACTTC | CSVEENQSETQYF
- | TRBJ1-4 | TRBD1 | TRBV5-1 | TGCGCCAGCAGCTTGGTTACAGGGGGGGATGAAAAACTGTTTTTT | CASSLVTGGDEKLFF
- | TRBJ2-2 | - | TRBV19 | TGTGCCAGTAGTCCCCCCGCGGGCGGCGAAGACGCCGGGGAGCTGTTTTTT | CASSPPAGGEDAGELFF
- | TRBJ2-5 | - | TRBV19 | TGTGCCAGTAGTATAGTGGGAACCGGCCCGGGGGAGACCCAGTACTTC | CASSIVGTGPGETQYF
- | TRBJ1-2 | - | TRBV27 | TGTGCCAGCAGTCCCGGTCCCCGGATGGACTATGGCTACACCTTC | CASSPGPRMDYGYTF
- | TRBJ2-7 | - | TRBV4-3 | TGCGCCAGCAGCCGGCTTGCAGGACTCCCCGGGGAGCAGTACTTC | CASSRLAGLPGEQYF
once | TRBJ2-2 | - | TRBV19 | TGTGCCAGTAAAGCGACCGGGGAGCTGTTTTTT | CASKATGELFF
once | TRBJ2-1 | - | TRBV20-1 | TGCAGTGCTAGCTGGAATGAGCAGTTCTTC | CSASWNEQFF
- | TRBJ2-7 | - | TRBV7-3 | TGTGCCAGCAGCCCGGGCCCGCCCTACGAGCAGTACTTC | CASSPGPPYEQYF
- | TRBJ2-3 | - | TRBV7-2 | TGTGCCAGCATCCTCTCATCTGCAGATACGCAGTATTTT | CASILSSADTQYF
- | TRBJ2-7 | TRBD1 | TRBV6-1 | TGTGCCAGCAGTGAGACAGGGGGTTCCTACGAGCAGTACTTC | CASSETGGSYEQYF
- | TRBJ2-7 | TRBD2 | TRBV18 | TGTGCCAGCTCACCCCGGGAGGGACCAGCCTACGAGCAGTACTTC | CASSPREGPAYEQYF
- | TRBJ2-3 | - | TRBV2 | TGTGCCAGCAGTGGGGATACGCAGTATTTT | CASSGDTQYF
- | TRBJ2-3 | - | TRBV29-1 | TGCAGCGTTGGACTTGACAGCGGCACAGATACGCAGTATTTT | CSVGLDSGTDTQYF
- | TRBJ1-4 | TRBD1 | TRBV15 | TGTGCCACCAGCGGACAGACAGGGAGTTTAGAAAAACTGTTTTTT | CATSGQTGSLEKLFF
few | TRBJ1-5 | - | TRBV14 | TGTGCCAGCAGCCGCTCAGGCAATCAGCCCCAGCATTTT | CASSRSGNQPQHF
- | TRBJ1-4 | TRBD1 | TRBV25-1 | TGTGCCAGCAGTGACCGGACAGGGGTTGGAGAAAAACTGTTTTTT | CASSDRTGVGEKLFF